A selection of T cell receptor beta chains follows, all from one sample in a study of shared clonotypes between healthy human individuals. Generated by immunoSEQ multiplex PCR, the TCRdb table keeps only in-frame clones and is missing some. The sample shows hundreds of thousands of clones, around 75% of them seen only once. Source material: PBMCs. The receptor source for this set is a middle-aged woman in good health. Some clones in this sample may be carry-over from other donors' samples. Each CDR3 is given with its conserved first and last residue. The D gene is left open where the match is weak. Only some rows state a clone size, as once, few, many or a class for expanded clones.

clone_size	d_call	v_call	j_call	cdr3_aa	cdr3_nt
-	TRBD2	TRBV5-4	TRBJ2-1	CASSRGLAGGPHEQFF	TGTGCCAGCAGCCGCGGACTAGCGGGAGGGCCCCATGAGCAGTTCTTC
few	TRBD1	TRBV9	TRBJ2-2	CASSPRQGLDTGELFF	TGTGCCAGCAGCCCCAGACAGGGGCTGGACACCGGGGAGCTGTTTTTT
-	-	TRBV2	TRBJ1-1	CASSVRTANTEAFF	TGTGCCAGCAGCGTACGGACAGCGAACACTGAAGCTTTCTTT
once	TRBD1	TRBV18	TRBJ2-7	CASSLMAGQGSYEQYF	TGTGCCAGCTCCCTAATGGCAGGACAGGGATCCTACGAGCAGTACTTC
-	TRBD1	TRBV28	TRBJ2-1	CASSTRYPRRRDSSYNEQFF	TGTGCCAGCAGCACACGATACCCCAGAAGACGGGACAGCTCCTACAATGAGCAGTTCTTC
-	-	TRBV5-1	TRBJ2-2	CASSFQGGQANTGELFF	TGCGCCAGCAGCTTCCAGGGGGGCCAAGCGAACACCGGGGAGCTGTTTTTT
-	TRBD2	TRBV7-8	TRBJ2-1	CASSLAAPSGHNEQFF	TGTGCCAGCAGCTTAGCCGCTCCTAGCGGACACAATGAGCAGTTCTTC
-	-	TRBV30	TRBJ1-4	CAWSATREKLFF	TGTGCCTGGAGTGCTACGAGGGAAAAACTGTTTTTT
-	TRBD2	TRBV10-3	TRBJ2-3	CAISESRAGDTDTQYF	TGTGCCATCAGTGAGTCGAGAGCGGGAGACACAGATACGCAGTATTTT
-	-	TRBV7-8	TRBJ2-5	CASRQYPGETQYF	TGTGCCAGCAGACAATACCCCGGGGAGACCCAGTACTTC
-	-	TRBV2	TRBJ1-1	CASSEVGEAFF	TGTGCCAGCAGTGAGGTCGGTGAAGCTTTCTTT
few	-	TRBV28	TRBJ1-2	CASSREFYGYTF	TGTGCCAGCAGTAGGGAATTCTATGGCTACACCTTC
-	TRBD1	TRBV27	TRBJ1-5	CASSFPTGTVSNQPQHF	TGTGCCAGCAGTTTCCCTACCGGGACAGTCAGCAATCAGCCCCAGCATTTT
-	TRBD2	TRBV27	TRBJ2-1	CASSFGLAGLSYNEQFF	TGTGCCAGCAGTTTCGGACTAGCGGGACTATCCTACAATGAGCAGTTCTTC
-	-	TRBV7-8	TRBJ1-1	CASSLAGVATEAFF	TGTGCCAGCAGCTTAGCGGGGGTTGCCACTGAAGCTTTCTTT
-	TRBD1	TRBV27	TRBJ2-2	CASSPTGQGETGELFF	TGTGCCAGCAGTCCTACTGGACAGGGAGAAACCGGGGAGCTGTTTTTT
-	-	TRBV7-8	TRBJ1-5	CASSLRGDIYSNQPQHF	TGTGCCAGCAGCCTTAGAGGGGATATCTATAGCAATCAGCCCCAGCATTTT
-	TRBD1	TRBV11-2	TRBJ2-7	CASSKDRSSYEQYF	TGTGCCAGCAGCAAGGACAGGAGCTCCTACGAGCAGTACTTC
-	TRBD2	TRBV2	TRBJ2-1	CASTLAGGGYNEQFF	TGTGCCAGCACCTTAGCGGGAGGGGGCTACAATGAGCAGTTCTTC
-	-	TRBV11-2	TRBJ2-1	CASSQQGGAYNEQFF	TGTGCCAGCAGCCAACAGGGAGGGGCCTACAATGAGCAGTTCTTC
-	-	TRBV29-1	TRBJ1-1	CSVQAGWGMNTEAFF	TGCAGCGTTCAAGCGGGATGGGGCATGAACACTGAAGCTTTCTTT
-	-	TRBV7-9	TRBJ1-2	CASSLTSGGVYVYTF	TGTGCCAGCAGCTTAACGAGTGGAGGAGTTTATGTCTACACCTTC
-	-	TRBV19	TRBJ1-5	CASKKTGSGQPQHF	TGTGCCAGTAAAAAAACAGGGAGCGGTCAGCCCCAGCATTTT
few	TRBD2	TRBV27	TRBJ2-2	CASKMAIGLGNTGELFF	TGTGCCAGCAAAATGGCAATTGGACTAGGCAACACCGGGGAGCTGTTTTTT
-	TRBD1	TRBV7-3	TRBJ2-1	CASSSRGSYNEQFF	TGTGCCAGCAGCTCCAGGGGGTCCTACAATGAGCAGTTCTTC
-	TRBD1	TRBV29-1	TRBJ2-1	CSVGRTGTGVNEQFF	TGCAGCGTTGGGAGGACCGGGACAGGGGTCAATGAGCAGTTCTTC
-	TRBD2	TRBV7-8	TRBJ2-1	CASSLEGRRSSGRSDEQFF	TGTGCCAGCAGCTTAGAGGGTCGGCGGAGTAGCGGGAGGAGTGATGAGCAGTTCTTC
-	TRBD2	TRBV28	TRBJ2-5	CASLGASGSLETQYF	TGTGCCAGCTTGGGGGCTAGCGGGAGCTTGGAGACCCAGTACTTC
-	TRBD2	TRBV6-5	TRBJ2-2	CASSPGLAGAGELFF	TGTGCCAGCAGCCCGGGACTAGCGGGAGCCGGGGAGCTGTTTTTT
-	TRBD1	TRBV6-1	TRBJ1-4	CASSEVFGQGLEKLFF	TGTGCCAGCAGTGAAGTGTTTGGACAGGGATTGGAAAAACTGTTTTTT
-	-	TRBV5-8	TRBJ2-7	CASSQDLAASYEQYF	TGTGCCAGCAGCCAAGATTTAGCGGCTTCCTACGAGCAGTACTTC
few	-	TRBV14	TRBJ2-7	CASSQDQRAYEQYF	TGTGCCAGCAGCCAAGATCAGCGAGCCTACGAGCAGTACTTC
-	-	TRBV6-5	TRBJ2-5	CASSYPPRETQYF	TGTGCCAGCAGTTACCCCCCCCGGGAGACCCAGTACTTC
-	TRBD2	TRBV7-9	TRBJ2-1	CASSPKPTSGSGYNEQFF	TGTGCCAGCAGCCCAAAGCCGACTAGCGGGAGTGGATACAATGAGCAGTTCTTC
-	TRBD2	TRBV9	TRBJ2-3	CASSPRGGTDTQYF	TGTGCCAGCAGCCCCCGGGGGGGGACAGATACGCAGTATTTT
-	TRBD2	TRBV11-2	TRBJ2-7	CASSLRLAESVRYEQYF	TGTGCCAGCAGCTTGCGACTAGCGGAGTCAGTCCGCTACGAGCAGTACTTC
-	-	TRBV4-3	TRBJ2-2	CASSSMGGELFF	TGCGCCAGCAGCTCGATGGGGGGGGAGCTGTTTTTT
-	-	TRBV7-3	TRBJ1-1	CASSLTVQGTSEAFF	TGTGCCAGCAGCTTAACGGTACAGGGCACGAGTGAAGCTTTCTTT
-	-	TRBV28	TRBJ2-1	CASTQSLGTGNEQFF	TGTGCCAGCACCCAAAGCCTCGGGACGGGCAATGAGCAGTTCTTC
few	-	TRBV28	TRBJ1-1	CASTETAGRVEAFF	TGTGCCAGCACGGAGACAGCCGGTAGGGTTGAAGCTTTCTTT
-	-	TRBV4-3	TRBJ1-5	CASSQNSLNQPQHF	TGCGCCAGCAGCCAAAACAGTCTCAATCAGCCCCAGCATTTT
-	TRBD2	TRBV7-6	TRBJ2-1	CASSRTSGRTYNEQFF	TGTGCCAGCAGCCGGACTAGCGGGAGGACCTACAATGAGCAGTTCTTC